The clone carrying this T cell receptor beta chain was counted between two and nine times. This sample stems from a study of T cells in Graves' hyperthyroidism and ophthalmopathy. The CDR3 extends over 16 amino acids. Losses at the gene ends were 3 bases for V and 2 bases for J; bases not matched to a gene: 9. Germline V gene data show CDR1 as SQVTM and CDR2 as ANQGSEA. Researchers amplified the TCR beta CDR3 regions from RNA transcripts. Primed by the HTBI set, a first-round RT-PCR was run on the TCR CDR3. TCRdb reprocessed the multiplex PCR reads via MiXCR and lists one record per CDR3 protein. The sample has some 700,000 distinct CDR3 sequences; roughly 17% are singletons.

The chain carries TRBV29-1 and TRBJ2-7; the match to TRBD2 covers 11 bases. The receptor was derived from a man in his fifties or sixties with Graves' hyperthyroidism. Material: blood. CDR3 bases: TGCAGCGTTGATAAGCTAGCGGGAGGCAACGCCTACGAGCAGTACTTC. Translating it yields CSVDKLAGGNAYEQYF.